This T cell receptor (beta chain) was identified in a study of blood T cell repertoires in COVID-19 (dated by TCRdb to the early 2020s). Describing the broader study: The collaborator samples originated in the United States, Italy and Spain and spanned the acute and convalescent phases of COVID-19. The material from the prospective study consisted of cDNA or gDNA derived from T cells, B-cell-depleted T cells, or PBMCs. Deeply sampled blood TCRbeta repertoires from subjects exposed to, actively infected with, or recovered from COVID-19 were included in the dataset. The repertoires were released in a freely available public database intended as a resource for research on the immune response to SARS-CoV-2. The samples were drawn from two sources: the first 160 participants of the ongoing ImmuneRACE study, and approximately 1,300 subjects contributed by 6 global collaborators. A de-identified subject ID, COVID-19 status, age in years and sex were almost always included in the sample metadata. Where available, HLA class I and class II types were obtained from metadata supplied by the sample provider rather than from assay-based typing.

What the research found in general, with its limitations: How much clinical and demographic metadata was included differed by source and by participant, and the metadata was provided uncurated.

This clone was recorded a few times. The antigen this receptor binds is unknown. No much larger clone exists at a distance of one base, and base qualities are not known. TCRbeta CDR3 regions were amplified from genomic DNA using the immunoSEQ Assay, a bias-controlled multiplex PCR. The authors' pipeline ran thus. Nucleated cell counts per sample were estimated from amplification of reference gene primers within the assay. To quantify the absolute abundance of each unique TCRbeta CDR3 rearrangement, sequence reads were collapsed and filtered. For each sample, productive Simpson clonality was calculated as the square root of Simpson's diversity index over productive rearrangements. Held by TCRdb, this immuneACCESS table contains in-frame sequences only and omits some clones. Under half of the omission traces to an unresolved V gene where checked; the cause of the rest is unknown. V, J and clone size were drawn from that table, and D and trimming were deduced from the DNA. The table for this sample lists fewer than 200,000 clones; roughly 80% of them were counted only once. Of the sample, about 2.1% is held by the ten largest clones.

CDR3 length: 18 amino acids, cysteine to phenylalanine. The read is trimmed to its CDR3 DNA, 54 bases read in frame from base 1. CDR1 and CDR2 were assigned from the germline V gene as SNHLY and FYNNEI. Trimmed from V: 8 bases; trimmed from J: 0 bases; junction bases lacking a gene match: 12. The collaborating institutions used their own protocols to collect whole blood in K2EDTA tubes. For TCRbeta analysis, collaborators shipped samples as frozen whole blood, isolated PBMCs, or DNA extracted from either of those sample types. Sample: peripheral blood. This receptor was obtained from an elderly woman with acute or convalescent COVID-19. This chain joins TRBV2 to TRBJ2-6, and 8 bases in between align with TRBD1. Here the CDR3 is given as CASGLRTGFGSGANVLTF. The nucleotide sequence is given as TGTGCCAGCGGACTAAGGACAGGGTTTGGCTCTGGGGCCAACGTCCTGACTTTC.